Listed below are T cell receptor beta chains from one sample, sequenced in a study of blood T cell repertoires in COVID-19. Using immunoSEQ multiplex PCR, the repertoire was profiled, and TCRdb retains in-frame clones only, with some absent. The sample has more than 200,000 clones; around 83% are singletons. The specimen sequenced was peripheral blood. These receptors came from a middle-aged man with active or convalescent COVID-19. The CDR3 runs from the conserved cysteine through the conserved F or W. D genes are given only for firm matches. Clone size is stated in some rows and not others, as once, few, many or a class when expanded.

d_call,j_call,v_call,clone_size,cdr3_nt,cdr3_aa
NA,TRBJ2-1,TRBV11-2,NA,TGTGCCAGCAGCTTAGATTCCTCCCTCTATGGACAGTCCTACAATGAGCAGTTCTTC,CASSLDSSLYGQSYNEQFF
NA,TRBJ1-1,TRBV3-1/TRBV3-2,NA,TGTGCCAGCAGCCCGGGACTCGACGGGTACACTGAAGCTTTCTTT,CASSPGLDGYTEAFF
NA,TRBJ1-1,TRBV5-1,NA,TGCGCCAGCAGCTTCGGAAGGACAGAGAACACTGAAGCTTTCTTT,CASSFGRTENTEAFF
NA,TRBJ2-2,TRBV7-2,NA,TGTGCCAGCAGCACCTTCAGCTCTAGCGCCACCGGGGAGCTGTTTTTT,CASSTFSSSATGELFF
NA,TRBJ1-2,TRBV15,NA,TGTGCCACCAGCAGAGTGCGACCCGGGAGGGATGAGATGTCTAACTATGGCTACACCTTC,CATSRVRPGRDEMSNYGYTF
NA,TRBJ2-7,TRBV2,NA,TGTGCCAGCAGTGAGAAGCCGTCGTACGAGCAGTACTTC,CASSEKPSYEQYF
TRBD2,TRBJ2-2,TRBV7-2,NA,TGTGCCAGCAGCCGCTATAGCGGGAGAGGGGACGGGGAGCTGTTTTTT,CASSRYSGRGDGELFF
NA,TRBJ2-1,TRBV9,NA,TGTGCCAGCAGCGTGGGTCGCGGGACCCCGTCCTACAATGAGCAGTTCTTC,CASSVGRGTPSYNEQFF
NA,TRBJ1-1,TRBV3-1/TRBV3-2,NA,TGTGCCAGCAGCAAGACGGGTCAGAACACTGAAGCTTTCTTT,CASSKTGQNTEAFF
TRBD2,TRBJ2-6,TRBV5-6,NA,TGTGCCAGCAGCTTGGCAACTAGCGGGAGTTTGGGGGCCAACGTCCTGACTTTC,CASSLATSGSLGANVLTF
NA,TRBJ2-7,TRBV10-3,NA,TGTGCCATCAGCGAAGGACGGGACTACGAGCAGTACTTC,CAISEGRDYEQYF
TRBD1,TRBJ1-1,TRBV7-2,once,TGTGCCAGCAGCCTCGGGGCAGGGGGCAGAAACACTGAAGCTTTCTTT,CASSLGAGGRNTEAFF
NA,TRBJ1-3,TRBV5-1,NA,TGCGCCAGCAGCTTGGATCCAGTATCTGGAAACACCATATATTTT,CASSLDPVSGNTIYF
TRBD1,TRBJ2-7,TRBV11-3,NA,TGTGCCAGCAGAATGACAGGGTCCTACGAGCAGTACTTC,CASRMTGSYEQYF
NA,TRBJ2-7,TRBV2,NA,TGTGCCAGCAGTGCAAGGCAGGGGTACGAGCAGTACTTC,CASSARQGYEQYF
NA,TRBJ1-3,TRBV4-2,few,TGTGCCAGCCGGGGGGCTTCTGGAAACACCATATATTTT,CASRGASGNTIYF
NA,TRBJ1-2,TRBV25-1,NA,TGTGCCAGCGTCGCCGCAGGGTCCAACTATGGCTACACCTTC,CASVAAGSNYGYTF
NA,TRBJ1-4,TRBV9,NA,TGTGCCAGCAGCCCGACAGGACACCTGAATGAAAAACTGTTTTTT,CASSPTGHLNEKLFF
TRBD1,TRBJ1-5,TRBV5-1,NA,TGCGCCAGCAGCCCCGACCCCCCGGACAGGGGGCAGGATCAGCCCCAGCATTTT,CASSPDPPDRGQDQPQHF
TRBD1,TRBJ1-2,TRBV7-8,NA,TGTGCCAGCAGCCCAGGGACAGGGAAGAGTGGCTACACCTTC,CASSPGTGKSGYTF
NA,TRBJ2-1,TRBV30,once,TGTGCCTGGAGTGTAAGCCTGAGCTACAATGAGCAGTTCTTC,CAWSVSLSYNEQFF
NA,TRBJ2-4,TRBV5-6,NA,TGTGCCAGCAGCCCCGGGTCCCTAGCCAAAAACATTCAGTACTTC,CASSPGSLAKNIQYF
TRBD1,TRBJ2-3,TRBV29-1,NA,TGCAGCGAGACAGGGGGTTCGGATACGCAGTATTTT,CSETGGSDTQYF
TRBD1,TRBJ2-2,TRBV2,NA,TGTGCCAGCAGGCCCGGGACAGGGGCCGGGGAGCTGTTTTTT,CASRPGTGAGELFF
TRBD2,TRBJ2-5,TRBV30,once,TGTGCCTGGAGTGCCCCAGGGCTGCGGGGGGGCAGGGAGACCCAGTACTTC,CAWSAPGLRGGRETQYF
TRBD1,TRBJ1-1,TRBV5-1,NA,TGCGCCAGCAGCCGAGGGACAGCCAATGAAGCTTTCTTT,CASSRGTANEAFF